The 18 T cell receptor beta chains below were found in one sample sequenced in a study of blood T cell repertoires in COVID-19. Clones were read by immunoSEQ multiplex PCR, and TCRdb kept only the in-frame ones, dropping some. The sample yields some 180,000 clones, 76% seen once. Sequencing was performed on peripheral blood. These TCRs come from a woman between 50 and 59 years old with active or convalescent COVID-19.

This chain connects TRBV7-9 to TRBJ1-3; D is possibly TRBD1 (6 bases). Germline CDR1 and CDR2: SEHNR and FQNEAQ (reference sequence). The V end was cut by 10 bases, the J end by 0 bases, with 10 bases between. The CDR3 is 13 amino acids. CDR3 protein: CAIGQPSGNTIYF. The DNA for the CDR3 is TGTGCCATCGGACAGCCCTCTGGAAACACCATATATTTT.

The chain couples TRBV30 to TRBJ1-2; a possible D gene is TRBD1 (5 bases). In germline, CDR1 is GTSNPN, CDR2 SVGIG (reference sequence). The CDR3 has 13 residues. Trimming cost V 5 bases and J 8 bases, with 18 bases left between them. The CDR3 loop is CAWGTGGLGGYTF. The DNA for the CDR3 is TGTGCCTGGGGGACGGGGGGGTTAGGAGGCTACACCTTC.

V and J are TRBV30 and TRBJ1-5; 7 nucleotides align to TRBD1. This CDR3 has 14 amino acids. J gave up 1 base and V 1 base, and 1 base lay outside the gene matches. CDR1 is GTSNPN and CDR2 is SVGIG in the germline V gene (reference sequence). CDR3 residues: CAWSEGQSNQPQHF. The DNA of the CDR3 is TGTGCCTGGAGTGAGGGACAGAGCAATCAGCCCCAGCATTTT.

CDR3 nucleotides: TGTGCCAGCAGCCGAAATGGGGGGGATAGCTCCTACGAGCAGTACTTC. This codes for CASSRNGGDSSYEQYF. The rearrangement uses TRBV3-1 (or the pseudogene TRBV3-2) and TRBJ2-7, with 7 bases aligning to TRBD2. Germline CDR1 and CDR2: LGHDT and YNNKEL (reference sequence). The CDR3 loop spans 16 amino acids. V was pared by 4 bases and J by 0 bases, with 9 bases of the junction left unmatched.

The V call is TRBV19, the J call TRBJ1-1; 7 positions match TRBD1. J gave up 3 bases and V 7 bases, and 5 bases lay outside the gene matches. The CDR3 contains 13 residues. From germline, CDR1 is LNHDA and CDR2 SQIVND (reference sequence). The CDR3 spells CASTGQGDTEAFF. The CDR3 coding sequence is TGTGCCAGTACCGGCCAGGGGGACACTGAAGCTTTCTTT.

V is TRBV27 and J is TRBJ2-1; weak D call: TRBD1 (6 bases). Germline V gene sequence: CDR1 MNHEY, CDR2 SMNVEV (reference sequence). This CDR3 contains 14 residues. The V and J ends lost 6 bases and 9 bases respectively, with 18 bases between them. The CDR3 bases are TGTGCCAGCAGCCCCCGAGGGACAACCGGTGAGCAGTTCTTC. It is translated as CASSPRGTTGEQFF.

This clone was detected only once. The rearrangement joins TRBV10-2 to TRBJ1-5; 7 bases are shared with TRBD1. The CDR3 contains 15 residues. The germline CDR1 and CDR2 sequences are WSHSY and SAAADI. The V and J ends lost 6 bases and 0 bases, in that order; junction bases with no gene match: 5. Written as DNA, the CDR3 is TGCGCCAGCAGAAGGGGGCAGAGTAGCAATCAGCCCCAGCATTTT. The encoded protein is CASRRGQSSNQPQHF.

This chain connects TRBV3-1 (or the pseudogene TRBV3-2) to TRBJ2-2, with 9 bases matching TRBD2. Trimming took 0 bases from V and 7 from J; bases not matched to a gene: 6. There are 16 residues in the CDR3. CDR1 and CDR2 (germline): LGHDT, YNNKEL (reference sequence). CDR3 bases: TGTGCCAGCAGCCAAGAGGGAGCGGGAGGCGTCGGGGAGCTGTTTTTT. It yields the protein CASSQEGAGGVGELFF.

The chain carries TRBV5-1 and TRBJ1-1; TRBD1 aligns across 11 bases. Trimming cost V 4 bases and J 7 bases; bases outside gene matches: 12. CDR3 size: 16 residues. Germline CDR1 is SGHRS and CDR2 is YFSETQ. CDR3 in DNA: TGCGCCAGCAGCCAGAATTATGGACAGGGGGCGGATGAAGCTTTCTTT. Translated, it gives CASSQNYGQGADEAFF.

V gene TRBV18 combines with J gene TRBJ1-2, with a weak D call TRBD1 (5 bases). Germline V gene sequence: CDR1 KGHSH, CDR2 LQKENI. CDR3 length: 15 amino acids. V shed 2 bases and J shed 8 bases, with 18 bases lying between them. CDR3 protein: CASSPGLRDLGGYTF. The CDR3 nucleotides are TGTGCCAGCTCACCAGGGCTCAGGGATCTAGGCGGCTACACCTTC.

This rearrangement joins TRBV14 to TRBJ1-5; D call uncertain. This CDR3 is 12 amino acids long. In germline, CDR1 is SGHDN, CDR2 FVKESK. V dropped 1 base and J dropped 8 bases, with 6 bases sitting between them. As DNA, the CDR3 is TGTGCCAGCAGCCAAGGCGGGAAGCCCCAGCATTTT. Amino acids: CASSQGGKPQHF.

The rearrangement links TRBV27 to TRBJ1-6, with no clear D. Trimming cost V 5 bases and J 10 bases, with 21 bases left between them. The CDR3 loop spans 16 amino acids. Germline V CDR1 and CDR2: MNHEY, SMNVEV (reference sequence). The CDR3 sequence is CASSKLWEASYSPLHF. The CDR3, as DNA: TGTGCCAGCAGTAAACTCTGGGAGGCCAGCTACTCACCCCTCCACTTT.

Here the CDR3 DNA reads TGTGCCAGCAGCCCGGGACTGGAACAAGAGACCCAGTACTTC. It translates to CASSPGLEQETQYF. The genes are TRBV3-1 (or the pseudogene TRBV3-2) and TRBJ2-5; TRBD2 is a possible D gene (6 bases). Germline V gene sequence: CDR1 LGHDT, CDR2 YNNKEL (reference sequence). V lost 4 bases, J lost 2 bases, and 11 bases lay in between. This CDR3 comprises 14 residues.

The V gene is TRBV5-6, the J gene TRBJ1-3; the match to TRBD1 covers 9 bases. This CDR3 comprises 14 residues. V shed 4 bases, J shed 5 bases, and the junction held 4 bases outside the gene matches. CDR1 is SGHDT, CDR2 YYEEEE, per germline. The CDR3 DNA follows: TGTGCCAGCAGCCGGGACAGGGTGCGAAACACCATATATTTT. Protein product: CASSRDRVRNTIYF.

The chain employs TRBV7-2 and TRBJ2-7; tentative D call: TRBD2 (7 bases). Germline CDR1 SGHTA, CDR2 FQGNSA. V was clipped by 1 base and J by 5 bases, with 21 bases between them. The CDR3 length is 17 residues. The CDR3 is CASSLDAGHPGGHEQYF. The CDR3 nucleotides are TGTGCCAGCAGCTTAGATGCGGGACACCCGGGGGGACACGAGCAGTACTTC.

This clone appeared once. The rearrangement uses TRBV4-3 and TRBJ1-4, with D unclear. The germline V and J ends were trimmed by 1 base and 7 bases, with 16 bases remaining between them. CDR1 is LGHNA and CDR2 is YSLEER in the germline V gene. The CDR3 covers 16 residues. Here the CDR3 reads CASSQGTASLTEKLFF. The CDR3 bases are TGCGCCAGCAGCCAAGGCACAGCCTCCCTTACTGAAAAACTGTTTTTT.

The chain recombines TRBV5-1 with TRBJ2-7; 14 nucleotides match TRBD2. The CDR3 runs 15 residues. The V gene's germline CDR1 is SGHRS and CDR2 YFSETQ. The ends lost 4 bases at V and 4 bases at J; junction bases unmatched: 4. The CDR3 bases are TGCGCCAGCAGCACAGGGACTAGCGGGAGTTACGAGCAGTACTTC. This sequence encodes CASSTGTSGSYEQYF.

V gene TRBV2 combines with J gene TRBJ1-5, with D unclear. Between the trimmed V and J ends, which lost 1 base and 1 base, there was a span of 11 bases. Germline V gene lookup returns CDR1 SNHLY and CDR2 FYNNEI. This CDR3 contains 16 residues. CDR3 in amino acids: CASSEVSGGSNQPQHF. DNA for the CDR3: TGTGCCAGCAGTGAAGTCTCGGGCGGGAGCAATCAGCCCCAGCATTTT.